The 8 T cell receptor beta chains in this list originate from one sample, sequenced in a study of post-analysis software for immune sequencing data. Whole-study findings and limits: Included in a set of four or five TRBV segments more frequent in patients than controls were TRBV5-6, TRBV5-1 and TRBV20-1.

Presence of unique molecular identifiers characterized the TCR beta cDNA libraries. TCRdb re-derived calls from the PCR reads in MiXCR, one entry per CDR3 protein. Of around 440,000 distinct CDR3 sequences in the sample, around 40% were seen once. Antigens for these TCRs are unknown. Sequencing was done on a sample of blood. The receptor source for this set is a girl aged 10 to 17 with multiple sclerosis.

This chain joins TRBV7-3 and TRBJ2-5; D unclear. V lost 7 bases to trimming and J lost 5 bases, with 11 bases between them. The germline gives CDR1 SGHTA, CDR2 FQGTGA. The CDR3 loop spans 12 amino acids. Here the CDR3 DNA reads TGTGCCAGCACCAAACCCGGGGAGACCCAGTACTTC. It yields the protein CASTKPGETQYF.

This clonotype was seen only a few times. The chain has TRBV4-1 and TRBJ2-1; 7 bases match TRBD2. The V gene's germline CDR1 is MGHRA and CDR2 YSYEKL. The CDR3 is 16 amino acids. After removal of 4 bases from V and 4 bases from J, the junction contained 10 bases not matched to a gene. CDR3 region: CASSPDPRLAYNEQFF. Written as DNA, the CDR3 is TGCGCCAGCAGCCCCGACCCCAGACTAGCTTACAATGAGCAGTTCTTC.

Of note for this clonotype: The junction differs from germline at one of its ends, possibly a read error. The chain employs TRBV15 and TRBJ2-5; D is unclear. Judging by the DNA end, TRBJ2-7 fits better; the J call may be wrong. The CDR3 spans 14 residues. Germline CDR1 and CDR2: LNHNV and YYDKDF (reference sequence). CDR3 in DNA: TGCGCCACCAGCAGAGATTTGGCTGGGTTCGAGCAGTACTTC. Translating it yields CATSRDLAGFEQYF.

A few counts support this clonotype. This sequence joins TRBV18 and TRBJ2-7; 11 bases fit TRBD1. J lost 1 base, V lost 6 bases, and 8 bases had no gene match. This CDR3 contains 16 residues. The germline gives CDR1 KGHSH, CDR2 LQKENI. Here the CDR3 reads CASSRVGQGASYEQYF. CDR3 sequence (DNA): TGTGCCAGCTCCCGAGTCGGACAGGGGGCTTCCTACGAGCAGTACTTC.

The V call is TRBV4-1, the J call TRBJ1-4, with a tentative D call TRBD1 (6 bases). The germline gives CDR1 MGHRA, CDR2 YSYEKL. The CDR3 runs 15 residues. Trimming removed 4 bases from V and 7 bases from J, with 16 bases in between. CDR3 DNA sequence: TGCGCCAGCAGCCCCTTGCAGGGGAAGAGTGAAAAACTGTTTTTT. Translating gives CASSPLQGKSEKLFF.

This clonotype was seen a few times. This chain joins TRBV7-9 and TRBJ2-3, with D possibly matching TRBD2 (5 bases). Germline values: CDR1 SEHNR, CDR2 FQNEAQ (reference sequence). The CDR3 covers 16 residues. Trimming removed 1 base at V and 2 bases at J, with 13 bases between. The CDR3 coding sequence is TGTGCCAGCAGCTTAGTTGGTAGCGCAAACACAGATACGCAGTATTTT. Translated, it gives CASSLVGSANTDTQYF.

This clonotype was seen a few times. The chain recombines TRBV4-1 with TRBJ1-2; 8 bases map to TRBD1. In germline, CDR1 is MGHRA, CDR2 YSYEKL. The CDR3 is made up of 16 amino acids. J was trimmed by 2 bases and V by 0 bases; bases with no gene match: 5. This CDR3 is CASSQDGQGTNYGYTF. The CDR3 nucleotides read TGCGCCAGCAGCCAAGATGGACAGGGAACCAACTATGGCTACACCTTC.

This rearrangement joins TRBV25-1 to TRBJ2-5; the D gene could be TRBD1 or TRBD2 (5 bases each). V was cut by 4 bases and J by 11 bases, with 23 bases left in between. The CDR3 spans 15 residues. Germline CDR1 reads MGHDK; CDR2 reads SYGVNS. The CDR3 is CASSGWDGSSGEQYF. CDR3 DNA: TGTGCCAGCAGTGGTTGGGACGGGTCCTCGGGTGAGCAGTACTTC.